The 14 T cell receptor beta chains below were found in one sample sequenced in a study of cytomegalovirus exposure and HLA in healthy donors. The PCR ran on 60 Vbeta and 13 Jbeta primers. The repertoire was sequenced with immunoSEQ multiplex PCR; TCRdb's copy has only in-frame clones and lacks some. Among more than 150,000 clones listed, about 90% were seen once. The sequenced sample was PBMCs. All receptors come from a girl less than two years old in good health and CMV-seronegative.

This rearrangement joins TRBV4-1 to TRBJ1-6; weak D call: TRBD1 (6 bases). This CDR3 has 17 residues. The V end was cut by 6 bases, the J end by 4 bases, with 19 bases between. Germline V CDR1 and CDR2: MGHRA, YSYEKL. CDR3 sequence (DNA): TGCGCCAGCAGGCCCCGGTGGGGGCTGCGGTATAATTCACCCCTCCACTTT. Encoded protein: CASRPRWGLRYNSPLHF.

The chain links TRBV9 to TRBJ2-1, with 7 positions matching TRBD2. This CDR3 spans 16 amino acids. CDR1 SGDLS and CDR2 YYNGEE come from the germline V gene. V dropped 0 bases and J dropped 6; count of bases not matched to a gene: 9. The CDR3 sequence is CASSVAASGVFNEQFF. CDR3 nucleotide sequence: TGTGCCAGCAGCGTAGCAGCTAGCGGAGTTTTCAATGAGCAGTTCTTC.

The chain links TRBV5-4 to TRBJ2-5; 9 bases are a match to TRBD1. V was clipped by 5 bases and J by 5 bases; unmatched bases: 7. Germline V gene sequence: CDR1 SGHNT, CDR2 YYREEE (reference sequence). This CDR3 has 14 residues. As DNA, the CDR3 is TGTGCCAGCAGACAAACAGGGGGCGACGAGACCCAGTACTTC. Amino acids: CASRQTGGDETQYF.

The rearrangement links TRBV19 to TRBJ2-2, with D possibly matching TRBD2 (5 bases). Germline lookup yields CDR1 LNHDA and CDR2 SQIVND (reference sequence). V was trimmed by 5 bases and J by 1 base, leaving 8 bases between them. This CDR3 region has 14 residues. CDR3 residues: CASSVDLNTGELFF. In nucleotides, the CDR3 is TGTGCCAGTAGTGTGGACTTGAACACCGGGGAGCTGTTTTTT.

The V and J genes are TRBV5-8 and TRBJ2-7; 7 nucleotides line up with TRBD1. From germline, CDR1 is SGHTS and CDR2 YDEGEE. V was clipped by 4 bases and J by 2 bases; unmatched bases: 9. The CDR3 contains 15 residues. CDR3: CASSTLRQGPYEQYF. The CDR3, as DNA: TGTGCCAGCAGCACCCTAAGACAGGGCCCCTACGAGCAGTACTTC.

In DNA, the CDR3 is TGCGCCAGCAGCCAGGCCGCCGGGTGGCGGTCGACCTACAATGAGCAGTTCTTC. Translated, it gives CASSQAAGWRSTYNEQFF. This chain connects TRBV4-1 to TRBJ2-1; D gene ambiguous. Germline CDR1 reads MGHRA; CDR2 reads YSYEKL. The CDR3 is 18 amino acids. Trimming cost V 3 bases and J 2 bases, with 20 bases left between them.

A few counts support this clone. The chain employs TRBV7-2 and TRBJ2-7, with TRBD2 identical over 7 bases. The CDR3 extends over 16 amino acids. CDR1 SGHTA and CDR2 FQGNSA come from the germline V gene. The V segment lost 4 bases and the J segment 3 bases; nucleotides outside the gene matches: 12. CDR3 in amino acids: CASSSFARRGNYEQYF. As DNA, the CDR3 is TGTGCCAGCAGCTCCTTCGCGAGGCGGGGGAACTACGAGCAGTACTTC.

In nucleotides, the CDR3 is TGTGCCTGGAGTGACCCAGTGCAACAGTATTTT. Amino acids: CAWSDPVQQYF. The genes are TRBV30 and TRBJ2-3; D gene ambiguous. The ends were cut back, 1 base at V and 12 bases at J, with 11 bases in the middle. The CDR3 length is 11 residues. The germline V gene encodes CDR1 GTSNPN and CDR2 SVGIG (reference sequence). The whole variable domain, filled in from reference TRBV30 and TRBJ2-3, reads SQTIHQWPATLVQPVGSPLSLECTVEGTSNPNLYWYRQAAGRGLQLLFYSVGIGQISSEVPQNLSASRPQDRQFILSSKKLLLSDSGFYLCAWSDPVQQYFGPGTRLTVL.

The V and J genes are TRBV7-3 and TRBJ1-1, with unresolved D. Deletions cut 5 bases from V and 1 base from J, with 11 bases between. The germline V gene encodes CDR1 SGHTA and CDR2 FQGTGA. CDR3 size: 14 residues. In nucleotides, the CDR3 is TGTGCCAGCAGCCCATCTAGTGCGAACACTGAAGCTTTCTTT. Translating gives CASSPSSANTEAFF. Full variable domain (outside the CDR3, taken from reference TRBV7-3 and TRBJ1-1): GAGVSQTPSNKVTEKGKYVELRCDPISGHTALYWYRQSLGQGPEFLIYFQGTGAADDSGLPNDRFFAVRPEGSVSTLKIQRTERGDSAVYLCASSPSSANTEAFFGQGTRLTVV.

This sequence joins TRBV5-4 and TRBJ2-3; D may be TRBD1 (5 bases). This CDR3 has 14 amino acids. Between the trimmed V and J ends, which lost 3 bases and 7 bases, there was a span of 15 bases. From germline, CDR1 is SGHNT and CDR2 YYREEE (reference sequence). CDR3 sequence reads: CASSYNGALNTQYF. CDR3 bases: TGTGCCAGCAGCTATAATGGGGCACTAAATACGCAGTATTTT.

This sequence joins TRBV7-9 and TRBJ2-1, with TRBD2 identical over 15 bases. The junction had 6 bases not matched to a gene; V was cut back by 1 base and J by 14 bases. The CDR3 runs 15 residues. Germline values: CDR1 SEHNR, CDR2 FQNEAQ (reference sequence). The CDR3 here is CASSLDRTSGGEKFF. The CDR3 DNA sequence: TGTGCCAGCAGCTTAGACCGGACTAGCGGGGGGGAAAAGTTCTTC.

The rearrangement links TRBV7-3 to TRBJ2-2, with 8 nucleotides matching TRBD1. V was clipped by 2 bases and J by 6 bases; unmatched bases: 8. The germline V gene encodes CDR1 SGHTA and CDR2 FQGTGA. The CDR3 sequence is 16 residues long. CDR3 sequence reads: CASSLFSDRGSGELFF. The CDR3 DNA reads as TGTGCCAGCAGCTTATTCTCCGACAGGGGATCCGGGGAGCTGTTTTTT.

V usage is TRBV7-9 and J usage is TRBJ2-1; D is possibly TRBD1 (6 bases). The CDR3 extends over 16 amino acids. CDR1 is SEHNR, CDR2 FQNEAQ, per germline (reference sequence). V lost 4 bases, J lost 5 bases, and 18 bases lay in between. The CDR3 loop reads CASSYNPGHPNNEQFF. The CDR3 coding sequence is TGTGCCAGCAGCTATAATCCGGGACACCCTAACAATGAGCAGTTCTTC.

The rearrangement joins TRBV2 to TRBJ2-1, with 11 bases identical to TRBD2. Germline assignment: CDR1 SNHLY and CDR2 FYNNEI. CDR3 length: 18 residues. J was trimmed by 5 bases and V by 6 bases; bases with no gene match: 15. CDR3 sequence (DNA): TGTGCCAGCAGACGCTTTGGGCAACTAGCGGGGGAAAACAATGAGCAGTTCTTC. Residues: CASRRFGQLAGENNEQFF.